This T cell receptor (beta chain) came from a study of blood T cell repertoires in COVID-19 (dated by TCRdb to the early 2020s). For the wider study: Samples covering the acute and convalescent phases of COVID-19 were provided by collaborators in the United States, Italy and Spain. The repertoires were made available in a free public database intended to serve as a resource for research on the immune response to SARS-CoV-2. The samples were drawn from the first 160 participants of the ongoing ImmuneRACE study and from about 1,200 subjects provided by 6 global collaborators. A de-identified subject ID, COVID-19 status, age in years and sex were almost always included in the sample metadata. The prospective study material was composed of cDNA or gDNA derived from T cells, B-cell-depleted T cells, or PBMCs. Subjects who had been exposed to COVID-19, were actively infected with it, or had recovered from it provided the deeply sampled blood TCRbeta repertoires that made up the dataset. Where available, HLA class I and class II types were taken from metadata supplied by the sample provider and were not determined by assay-based typing. The research as a whole found: How much clinical and demographic metadata was included differed by source and by participant, and the metadata was provided uncurated.

Participants in the prospective study were aged roughly 18 to 89 years, lived in about two dozen United States geographic areas, and enrolled through a virtual design. Cohort assignment in the prospective study relied on participant-reported clinical history from a screening survey and a study questionnaire. For ImmuneRACE Cohort 3, a participant was defined as recovered based on two consecutive negative NP/OP PCR tests, clearance by a healthcare professional, or resolution of symptoms. Each participant in the prospective study had whole blood, serum and a nasopharyngeal or oropharyngeal swab collected by mobile phlebotomists. Participants in the prospective study had the option to provide additional blood draws and questionnaires over a 2-month period. Prospective study blood samples were shipped either frozen or at room temperature before DNA extraction. V loses 4 bases, J loses 5 bases, and the germline ends lie 21 bases apart. CDR1 and CDR2 are read off the germline V gene as SNHLY and FYNNEI. The CDR3 runs 17 amino acids, cysteine and phenylalanine included. Of the read, only the CDR3 DNA is kept; its 51 bases are in frame from base 1.

TCRbeta CDR3 regions were amplified from genomic DNA using the immunoSEQ Assay, a bias-controlled multiplex PCR. The study's own analysis went as follows. The number of nucleated cells in each sample was estimated from the amplification of reference gene primers within the assay. Sequence reads were collapsed and filtered to measure the absolute abundance of every unique TCRbeta CDR3 rearrangement. Productive Simpson clonality was computed per sample as the square root of Simpson's diversity index over productive rearrangements. TCRdb took this table from immuneACCESS and kept in-frame rearrangements with V and J called. Such tables lack part of the clones; where checked against another copy, unresolved V genes explain under half of the gap, and the rest is unexplained. V and J calls and clone size follow that table, whereas D and trimming were derived from the DNA. Across this sample there are 190,000 or so clones, with 85% to 90% seen only once. The ten largest clones take up 1.2% of the sample.

A word on this clone: This clone's antigen is unknown. The sample holds no much larger clone one base away, and base qualities are not on file.

The clonotype was recovered from a man aged 30-40 years who had recovered from COVID-19. The sequence links TRBV2 to TRBJ2-1, with TRBD2 tentatively as D gene (6 bases match). The sequencing sample was made of PBMCs or T cells enriched from blood (not recorded which). The CDR3 protein sequence reads: CASSGTTGVAANNEQFF. In nucleotide form, the sequence is TGTGCCAGCAGTGGGACTACTGGGGTAGCGGCTAACAATGAGCAGTTCTTC.